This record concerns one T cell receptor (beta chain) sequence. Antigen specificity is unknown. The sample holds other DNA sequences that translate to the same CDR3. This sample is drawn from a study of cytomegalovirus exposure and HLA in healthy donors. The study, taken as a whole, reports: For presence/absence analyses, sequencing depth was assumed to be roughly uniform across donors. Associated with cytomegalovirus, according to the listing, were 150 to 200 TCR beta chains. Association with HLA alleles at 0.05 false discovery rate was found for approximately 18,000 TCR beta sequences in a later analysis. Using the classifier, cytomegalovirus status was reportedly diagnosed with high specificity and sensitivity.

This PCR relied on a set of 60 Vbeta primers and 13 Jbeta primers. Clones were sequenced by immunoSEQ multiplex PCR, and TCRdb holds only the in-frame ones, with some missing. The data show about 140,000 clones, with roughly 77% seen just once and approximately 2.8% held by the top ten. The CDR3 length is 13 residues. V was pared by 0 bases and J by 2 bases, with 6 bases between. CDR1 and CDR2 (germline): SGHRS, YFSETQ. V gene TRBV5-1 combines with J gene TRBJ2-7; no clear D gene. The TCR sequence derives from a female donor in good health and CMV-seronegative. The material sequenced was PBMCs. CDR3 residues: CASSLDTTYEQYF. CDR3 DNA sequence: TGCGCCAGCAGCTTGGACACGACCTACGAGCAGTACTTC.